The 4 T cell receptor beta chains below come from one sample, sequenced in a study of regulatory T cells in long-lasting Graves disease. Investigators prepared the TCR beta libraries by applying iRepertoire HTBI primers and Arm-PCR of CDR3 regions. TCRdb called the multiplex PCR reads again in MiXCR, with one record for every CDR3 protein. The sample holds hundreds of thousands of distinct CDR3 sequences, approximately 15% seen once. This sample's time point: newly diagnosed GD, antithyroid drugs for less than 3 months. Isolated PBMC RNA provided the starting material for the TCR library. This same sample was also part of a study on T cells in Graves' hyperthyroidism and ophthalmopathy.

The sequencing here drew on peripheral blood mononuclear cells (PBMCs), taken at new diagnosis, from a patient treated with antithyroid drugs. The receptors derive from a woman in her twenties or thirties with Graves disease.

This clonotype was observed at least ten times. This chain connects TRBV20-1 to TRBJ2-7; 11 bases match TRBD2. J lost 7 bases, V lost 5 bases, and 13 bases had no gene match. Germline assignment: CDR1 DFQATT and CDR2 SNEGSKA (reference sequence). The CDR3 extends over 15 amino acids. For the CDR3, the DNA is TGCAGTGCTCACCCCGGGACTAGCGGCCGACGGGAGCAGTACTTC. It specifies CSAHPGTSGRREQYF.

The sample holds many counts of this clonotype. CDR3 DNA sequence: TGTGCCAGCAGTGGAGAACTAGCCGGCAATGAGCAGTTCTTC. This gives the protein CASSGELAGNEQFF. V is TRBV2 and J is TRBJ2-1, with a weak D call TRBD2 (6 bases). Germline CDR1 is SNHLY and CDR2 is FYNNEI. This CDR3 has 14 residues. The V and J ends lost 4 bases and 6 bases respectively, with 13 bases between them.

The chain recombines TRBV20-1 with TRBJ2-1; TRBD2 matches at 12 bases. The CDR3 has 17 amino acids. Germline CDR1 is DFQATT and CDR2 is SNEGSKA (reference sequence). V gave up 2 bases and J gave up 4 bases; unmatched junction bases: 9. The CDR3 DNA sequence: TGCAGTGCTAGAAAACTTCGGACTAGCGGGATATACAATGAGCAGTTCTTC. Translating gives CSARKLRTSGIYNEQFF.

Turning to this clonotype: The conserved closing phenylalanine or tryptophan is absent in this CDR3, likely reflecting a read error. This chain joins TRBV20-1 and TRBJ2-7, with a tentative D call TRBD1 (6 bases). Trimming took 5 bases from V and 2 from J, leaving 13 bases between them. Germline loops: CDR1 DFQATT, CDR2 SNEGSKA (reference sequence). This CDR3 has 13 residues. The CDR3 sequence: CSASGTYTYEQYS. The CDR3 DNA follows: TGCAGTGCTTCCGGGACATATACCTACGAGCAGTACTCC.